One sample yielded the 24 T cell receptor beta chains listed below, sequenced in a study of blood T cell repertoires in COVID-19. TCRdb keeps only in-frame clones here, not all; method: immunoSEQ multiplex PCR. The sample has 150,000 to 200,000 clones; over 75% are singletons. Material: peripheral blood. These receptors came from an older person with COVID-19, enrolled during active disease.

Only one count was recorded for this clone. This CDR3 is CASLSSGTGNQPQHF. The CDR3 DNA is TGTGCCAGCCTTTCCTCCGGGACAGGGAATCAGCCCCAGCATTTT. The genes are TRBV19 and TRBJ1-5; 9 bases map to TRBD1. With V trimmed by 9 bases and J by 4 bases, 10 bases remained unmatched. Germline V gene data show CDR1 as LNHDA and CDR2 as SQIVND (reference sequence). The CDR3 covers 15 residues.

V gene TRBV5-1 combines with J gene TRBJ1-6; 8 nucleotides agree with TRBD1. J lost 3 bases, V lost 6 bases, and 5 bases had no gene match. Germline lookup yields CDR1 SGHRS and CDR2 YFSETQ. The CDR3 extends over 15 amino acids. In nucleotides, the CDR3 is TGCGCCAGCAAAGCGACAGGGGACTATAATTCACCCCTCCACTTT. It yields the protein CASKATGDYNSPLHF.

The chain combines TRBV7-2 with TRBJ2-1; D is perhaps TRBD2 (6 bases). Trimming left V 0 bases short and J 9 bases short, with 9 bases between. CDR1 SGHTA and CDR2 FQGNSA come from the germline V gene. CDR3 size: 13 residues. In DNA, the CDR3 is TGTGCCAGCAGCTTAGCGGGTAGCGGTGAGCAGTTCTTC. This codes for CASSLAGSGEQFF.

V gene TRBV2 combines with J gene TRBJ2-2; D is unclear. Germline loops: CDR1 SNHLY, CDR2 FYNNEI. This CDR3 has 14 residues. V was clipped by 2 bases and J by 6 bases, with 10 bases between them. The CDR3 DNA reads as TGTGCCAGCAGTGAAACGAACAGTCCCGGGGAGCTGTTTTTT. Encoded protein: CASSETNSPGELFF.

The chain employs TRBV6-2 or TRBV6-3 and TRBJ2-7; the D gene is possibly TRBD2 (6 bases). Per germline, CDR1 MNHEY and CDR2 SVGEGT. The V end lost 2 bases, the J end lost 1 base, and 21 bases lay between the germline ends. CDR3 length equals 18 residues. CDR3 amino acids: CASSYKTSSSPTSYEQYF. In DNA form, the CDR3 reads TGTGCCAGCAGTTACAAAACTAGCTCATCGCCAACGTCCTACGAGCAGTACTTC.

The gene calls are TRBV28 and TRBJ2-5; 8 nucleotides line up with TRBD2. The length of the CDR3 is 16 residues. Germline V gene data show CDR1 as MDHEN and CDR2 as SYDVKM. With 1 base clipped from V and 0 bases from J, the junction kept 4 bases outside the gene matches. CDR3 amino acids: CASSLFGGVHQETQYF. CDR3 in DNA: TGTGCCAGCAGTTTATTCGGGGGGGTCCACCAAGAGACCCAGTACTTC.

The V call is TRBV28, the J call TRBJ2-2; no clear D gene. V lost 5 bases and J 10 bases, leaving 14 bases between the germline ends. Germline CDR1 and CDR2: MDHEN and SYDVKM. There are 13 residues in the CDR3. The CDR3 DNA sequence: TGTGCCAGCAGTCCACTTATCGTTAAGGAGCTGTTTTTT. This translates into CASSPLIVKELFF.

The rearrangement uses TRBV28 and TRBJ1-5; D unclear. Trimming took 5 bases from V and 0 from J, leaving 17 bases between them. Germline CDR1 and CDR2: MDHEN and SYDVKM. The CDR3 spans 17 residues. CDR3 nucleotide sequence: TGTGCCAGCAGTGGACTAACAAAGGACCTTAGCAATCAGCCCCAGCATTTT. This encodes CASSGLTKDLSNQPQHF.

The chain carries TRBV6-6 and TRBJ1-2; the D gene is possibly TRBD1 (5 bases). Germline V gene lookup returns CDR1 MNHNY and CDR2 SVGAGI (reference sequence). V lost 6 bases to trimming and J lost 8 bases, with 13 bases between them. The length of the CDR3 is 12 residues. The CDR3 here is CASSFGGDGYTF. CDR3 nucleotides: TGTGCCAGCAGCTTCGGGGGGGACGGCTACACCTTC.

J is TRBJ1-5 and V is TRBV28, with D possibly matching TRBD1 (5 bases). Germline CDR1 and CDR2: MDHEN and SYDVKM. Trimming took off 6 bases at V and 6 bases at J, with 18 bases between the two ends. This CDR3 has 15 amino acids. The CDR3 sequence is CASRWQGGSSQPQHF. As DNA, the CDR3 is TGTGCCAGCAGGTGGCAGGGAGGAAGTAGTCAGCCCCAGCATTTT.

The chain carries TRBV30 and TRBJ2-5, with a possible D match to TRBD1 (5 bases). The CDR3 is made up of 12 amino acids. The V gene's germline CDR1 is GTSNPN and CDR2 SVGIG (reference sequence). V gave up 4 bases and J gave up 4 bases, with 10 bases separating them. For the CDR3, the DNA is TGTGCCTGGAACAGGAGAGCAGAGACCCAGTACTTC. It specifies CAWNRRAETQYF.

The gene calls are TRBV7-8 and TRBJ1-5, with D unclear. The germline V gene encodes CDR1 SGHVS and CDR2 FQNEAQ. V lost 2 bases to trimming and J lost 2 bases, with 7 bases between them. The CDR3 sequence is 14 residues long. The DNA of the CDR3 is TGTGCCAGCAGCTTATTGCGTGGCAATCAGCCCCAGCATTTT. This gives the protein CASSLLRGNQPQHF.

This clone was seen a handful of times. The chain combines TRBV5-4 with TRBJ1-1; tentatively, D is TRBD1 (6 bases). The CDR3 is 15 amino acids. Germline CDR1 reads SGHNT; CDR2 reads YYREEE (reference sequence). V was pared by 6 bases and J by 4 bases, with 19 bases between. The CDR3 DNA sequence: TGTGCCAGCACCATGGGACCACAGGGTTTCACTGAAGCTTTCTTT. This codes for CASTMGPQGFTEAFF.

Here the CDR3 DNA reads TGTGCCAGCAGACCGGGACTAGCATTCAATGAGCAGTTCTTC. This translates into CASRPGLAFNEQFF. The V and J genes are TRBV6-6 and TRBJ2-1, with 9 bases matching TRBD2. Germline loops: CDR1 MNHNY, CDR2 SVGAGI (reference sequence). CDR3 length: 14 amino acids. The V gene end was trimmed by 6 bases and the J gene end by 6 bases; junction bases not matched to a gene: 6.

The genes are TRBV5-1 and TRBJ2-3; 8 bases are shared with TRBD2. CDR3 length: 16 amino acids. Germline V lookup: CDR1 SGHRS, CDR2 YFSETQ. J lost 5 bases, V lost 0 bases, and 8 bases had no gene match. The CDR3 sequence is CASSLDFGGAGDTQYF. CDR3 in DNA: TGCGCCAGCAGCTTGGATTTCGGGGGGGCTGGAGATACGCAGTATTTT.

The chain joins TRBV19 to TRBJ2-2; tentatively, D is TRBD2 (6 bases). CDR1 and CDR2 (germline): LNHDA, SQIVND (reference sequence). Deletions cut 1 base from V and 7 bases from J, with 13 bases between. This CDR3 has 15 amino acids. The CDR3 here is CASSIAGGVGGELFF. The DNA of the CDR3 is TGTGCCAGTAGTATAGCTGGCGGGGTTGGCGGGGAGCTGTTTTTT.

The V call is TRBV6-1, the J call TRBJ1-1; D is unresolved. The length of the CDR3 is 13 residues. The V end lost 2 bases, the J end lost 6 bases, and 10 bases lay between the germline ends. Germline V gives CDR1 MNHNS, CDR2 SASEGT. Written as DNA, the CDR3 is TGTGCCAGCAGTGAATCGGGAAGGCCTGAAGCTTTCTTT. Translated: CASSESGRPEAFF.

This clone was observed a single time. This chain joins TRBV6-2 or TRBV6-3 and TRBJ2-5, with 7 nucleotides matching TRBD2. Germline V gene sequence: CDR1 MNHEY, CDR2 SVGEGT. J lost 4 bases, V lost 6 bases, and 2 bases had no gene match. This CDR3 comprises 12 residues. The CDR3 nucleotides read TGTGCCAGCAGCTCGGGAGGAGAGACCCAGTACTTC. It translates to CASSSGGETQYF.

The J gene is TRBJ2-1, the V gene TRBV7-2; TRBD1 matches 10 bases. CDR3 length: 15 amino acids. The ends lost 4 bases at V and 6 bases at J; junction bases unmatched: 6. CDR1 SGHTA and CDR2 FQGNSA come from the germline V gene. The DNA of the CDR3 is TGTGCCAGCAGCTACGGGACAGGGGCCGTCAATGAGCAGTTCTTC. It encodes CASSYGTGAVNEQFF.

The rearrangement uses TRBV3-1 (or the pseudogene TRBV3-2) and TRBJ1-1; 7 nucleotides agree with TRBD1. Germline V gene lookup returns CDR1 LGHDT and CDR2 YNNKEL (reference sequence). This CDR3 is built from 15 residues. V lost 3 bases, J lost 10 bases, and 14 bases stayed unmatched. The CDR3 reads CASSQGDRISLGAFF. CDR3 bases: TGTGCCAGCAGCCAGGGGGACAGAATATCCTTGGGAGCTTTCTTT.

This clone was observed a handful of times. This chain uses TRBV7-9 with TRBJ2-1; the match to TRBD2 covers 14 bases. Germline lookup yields CDR1 SEHNR and CDR2 FQNEAQ (reference sequence). The J segment lost 10 bases and the V segment lost 1 base, leaving 6 bases of the junction unmatched. There are 16 residues in the CDR3. The chain's CDR3 is CASSLEPGLAGEEQFF. The CDR3 bases are TGTGCCAGCAGCTTAGAACCGGGACTAGCGGGAGAAGAGCAGTTCTTC.

The chain uses TRBV7-2 and TRBJ2-7, with D possibly being TRBD1 (7 bases). This CDR3 spans 16 amino acids. Germline loops: CDR1 SGHTA, CDR2 FQGNSA. V shed 4 bases and J shed 3 bases, with 19 bases lying between them. The CDR3: CASSSMLTGRFYEQYF. The CDR3 nucleotides are TGTGCCAGCAGCTCAATGTTGACAGGGAGGTTCTACGAGCAGTACTTC.

V usage is TRBV3-1 (or the pseudogene TRBV3-2) and J usage is TRBJ2-5; D may be TRBD1 (5 bases). Germline V gene lookup returns CDR1 LGHDT and CDR2 YNNKEL (reference sequence). This CDR3 is built from 19 residues. V was cut by 0 bases and J by 2 bases, with 22 bases left in between. The CDR3 spells CASSQDRQDNKGEQETQYF. DNA for the CDR3: TGTGCCAGCAGCCAAGATCGCCAGGACAATAAAGGAGAACAAGAGACCCAGTACTTC.

The rearrangement uses TRBV4-2 and TRBJ1-2, with 9 positions matching TRBD1. The CDR3 consists of 15 residues. CDR1 and CDR2 (germline): LGHNA, YNFKEQ. V dropped 4 bases and J dropped 8; count of bases not matched to a gene: 11. This chain's CDR3 is CASSPPGTGTFGYTF. Written as DNA, the CDR3 is TGTGCCAGCAGCCCGCCCGGGACAGGGACTTTCGGCTACACCTTC.